These T cell receptor beta chains were read from a single sample in a study of T-cell reconstitution after alpha-beta-depleted transplantation in children. Via MiXCR, TCRdb re-called the PCR reads, giving one row per CDR3 protein. In the table there are roughly 500,000 distinct CDR3 sequences, 30% to 35% of which are singletons. The sample here was PBMCs from the stem cell graft donor, taken from the stem cell graft. All receptors derive from a human donor who donated a stem cell graft to a child with aplastic anemia. Both conserved end residues are part of each CDR3. Each record gives: J gene, D gene, clone size, V gene, CDR3 protein, CDR3 DNA. D genes are given only for firm matches. Not every row has a clone size; where given, it reads once, few, many or a size class.

J gene: TRBJ1-1
D gene: .
clone size: .
V gene: TRBV19
CDR3 protein: CASSPRPDRNTEAFF
CDR3 DNA: TGTGCCAGTAGTCCGCGCCCGGACAGGAACACTGAAGCTTTCTTT

J gene: TRBJ2-7
D gene: .
clone size: few
V gene: TRBV28
CDR3 protein: CASSRGAGPYEQYF
CDR3 DNA: TGTGCCAGCAGTCGGGGGGCCGGGCCTTACGAGCAGTACTTC

J gene: TRBJ1-2
D gene: .
clone size: .
V gene: TRBV10-3
CDR3 protein: CAISAGNSVGYTF
CDR3 DNA: TGTGCCATCAGCGCAGGAAATTCAGTTGGCTACACCTTC

J gene: TRBJ2-3
D gene: TRBD1
clone size: .
V gene: TRBV10-3
CDR3 protein: CAISQGQGMDTQYF
CDR3 DNA: TGTGCCATCAGCCAAGGACAGGGAATGGATACGCAGTATTTT

J gene: TRBJ1-1
D gene: TRBD1
clone size: .
V gene: TRBV5-1
CDR3 protein: CASSLRQGRTEAFF
CDR3 DNA: TGCGCCAGCAGCCTACGACAGGGGAGGACTGAAGCTTTCTTT

J gene: TRBJ2-1
D gene: TRBD1
clone size: .
V gene: TRBV28
CDR3 protein: CASSSTGQGMSEQFF
CDR3 DNA: TGTGCCAGCAGTTCAACGGGACAGGGGATGAGTGAGCAGTTCTTC

J gene: TRBJ2-1
D gene: .
clone size: few
V gene: TRBV12-3/TRBV12-4
CDR3 protein: CASSWGKGEQFF
CDR3 DNA: TGTGCCAGCAGTTGGGGGAAGGGTGAGCAGTTCTTC

J gene: TRBJ1-1
D gene: TRBD1
clone size: few
V gene: TRBV18
CDR3 protein: CASSPGTGGVNTEAFF
CDR3 DNA: TGTGCCAGCTCACCCGGGACAGGGGGCGTAAACACTGAAGCTTTCTTT

J gene: TRBJ1-5
D gene: .
clone size: .
V gene: TRBV20-1
CDR3 protein: CSARVDSQPQHF
CDR3 DNA: TGCAGTGCTAGAGTAGATAGTCAGCCCCAGCATTTT

J gene: TRBJ2-5
D gene: .
clone size: .
V gene: TRBV7-2
CDR3 protein: CASSSLTGGKTQYF
CDR3 DNA: TGTGCCAGCAGCTCCCTGACAGGCGGGAAGACCCAGTACTTC

J gene: TRBJ2-1
D gene: TRBD1
clone size: .
V gene: TRBV7-9
CDR3 protein: CASSLPTGESDEQFF
CDR3 DNA: TGTGCCAGCAGCTTACCAACAGGGGAGAGCGATGAGCAGTTCTTC

J gene: TRBJ2-1
D gene: TRBD2
clone size: .
V gene: TRBV18
CDR3 protein: CASSPGGLAGGNEQFF
CDR3 DNA: TGTGCCAGCTCACCGGGCGGACTAGCGGGAGGAAATGAGCAGTTCTTC

J gene: TRBJ1-5
D gene: TRBD1
clone size: .
V gene: TRBV30
CDR3 protein: CAWAQGGSSYQPQHF
CDR3 DNA: TGTGCCTGGGCTCAGGGGGGTTCTTCATATCAGCCCCAGCATTTT

J gene: TRBJ2-3
D gene: .
clone size: few
V gene: TRBV29-1
CDR3 protein: CSVAVGYTQYF
CDR3 DNA: TGCAGCGTTGCCGTCGGGTATACGCAGTATTTT

J gene: TRBJ2-2
D gene: .
clone size: .
V gene: TRBV10-2
CDR3 protein: CASSFPGDTGELFF
CDR3 DNA: TGCGCCAGCAGTTTTCCGGGAGACACCGGGGAGCTGTTTTTT

J gene: TRBJ2-7
D gene: TRBD2
clone size: .
V gene: TRBV20-1
CDR3 protein: CSARIAGESYEQYF
CDR3 DNA: TGCAGTGCTAGAATAGCGGGAGAGAGTTACGAGCAGTACTTC

J gene: TRBJ2-3
D gene: .
clone size: .
V gene: TRBV6-2/TRBV6-3
CDR3 protein: CASSYGPYTDTQYF
CDR3 DNA: TGTGCCAGCAGTTATGGCCCTTACACAGATACGCAGTATTTT

J gene: TRBJ2-7
D gene: .
clone size: .
V gene: TRBV5-1
CDR3 protein: CASSLSGQGEQYF
CDR3 DNA: TGCGCCAGCAGCTTGTCCGGCCAGGGCGAGCAGTACTTC

J gene: TRBJ1-5
D gene: .
clone size: many
V gene: TRBV18
CDR3 protein: CASSPAFGQPQHF
CDR3 DNA: TGTGCCAGCTCACCCGCGTTCGGGCAGCCCCAGCATTTT

J gene: TRBJ2-1
D gene: .
clone size: .
V gene: TRBV29-1
CDR3 protein: CSIVRRAEVSNEQFF
CDR3 DNA: TGCAGCATTGTTCGAAGGGCAGAAGTATCCAATGAGCAGTTCTTC

J gene: TRBJ2-3
D gene: TRBD2
clone size: .
V gene: TRBV7-9
CDR3 protein: CASSTPGGGGTDTQYF
CDR3 DNA: TGTGCCAGCAGCACCCCCGGTGGGGGGGGCACAGATACGCAGTATTTT

J gene: TRBJ2-7
D gene: .
clone size: .
V gene: TRBV21-1
CDR3 protein: CASSKAGGQDEQYF
CDR3 DNA: TGTGCCAGCAGCAAAGCGGGGGGGCAGGACGAGCAGTACTTC

J gene: TRBJ2-3
D gene: .
clone size: few
V gene: TRBV18
CDR3 protein: CASSRSSSGTDTQYF
CDR3 DNA: TGTGCCAGCTCAAGATCTTCTAGCGGCACAGATACGCAGTATTTT

J gene: TRBJ2-4
D gene: .
clone size: .
V gene: TRBV7-8
CDR3 protein: CASSLGRENIQYF
CDR3 DNA: TGTGCCAGCAGCTTAGGACGGGAAAACATTCAGTACTTC

J gene: TRBJ2-1
D gene: TRBD2
clone size: .
V gene: TRBV9
CDR3 protein: CASAKKRERWNEQFF
CDR3 DNA: TGTGCCAGCGCTAAAAAGCGGGAGAGGTGGAATGAGCAGTTCTTC

J gene: TRBJ1-2
D gene: .
clone size: .
V gene: TRBV20-1
CDR3 protein: CSASMGGTARGGYTF
CDR3 DNA: TGCAGTGCTAGTATGGGGGGCACGGCACGGGGAGGCTACACCTTC

J gene: TRBJ2-2
D gene: TRBD2
clone size: few
V gene: TRBV4-2
CDR3 protein: CASSQENGRVTGELFF
CDR3 DNA: TGTGCCAGCAGCCAAGAAAACGGGAGGGTCACCGGGGAGCTGTTTTTT

J gene: TRBJ2-2
D gene: .
clone size: few
V gene: TRBV5-1
CDR3 protein: CASSFRGTNTGELFF
CDR3 DNA: TGCGCCAGCAGCTTTCGGGGGACCAACACCGGGGAGCTGTTTTTT

J gene: TRBJ2-7
D gene: TRBD2
clone size: few
V gene: TRBV29-1
CDR3 protein: CSVEGLAGETYEQYF
CDR3 DNA: TGCAGCGTTGAAGGCTTGGCGGGAGAGACGTACGAGCAGTACTTC

J gene: TRBJ1-1
D gene: .
clone size: .
V gene: TRBV4-1
CDR3 protein: CASSQDPGVGTEAFF
CDR3 DNA: TGCGCCAGCAGCCAAGATCCAGGGGTGGGCACTGAAGCTTTCTTT

J gene: TRBJ2-7
D gene: .
clone size: few
V gene: TRBV7-6
CDR3 protein: CASSPKSGLGGEQYF
CDR3 DNA: TGTGCCAGCAGCCCAAAGAGCGGTCTGGGGGGCGAGCAGTACTTC

J gene: TRBJ2-2
D gene: TRBD2
clone size: .
V gene: TRBV11-2
CDR3 protein: CASSWTSGANTGELFF
CDR3 DNA: TGTGCCAGCAGCTGGACTAGCGGGGCGAACACCGGGGAGCTGTTTTTT

J gene: TRBJ2-5
D gene: TRBD2
clone size: few
V gene: TRBV10-3
CDR3 protein: CAIGLAGGKTQYF
CDR3 DNA: TGTGCCATCGGGCTAGCGGGAGGAAAGACCCAGTACTTC

J gene: TRBJ2-7
D gene: TRBD1
clone size: few
V gene: TRBV20-1
CDR3 protein: CSANRDSYEQYF
CDR3 DNA: TGCAGTGCTAATAGGGACAGTTACGAGCAGTACTTC

J gene: TRBJ1-5
D gene: TRBD1
clone size: .
V gene: TRBV20-1
CDR3 protein: CSAGQANQPQHF
CDR3 DNA: TGCAGTGCTGGACAGGCCAATCAGCCCCAGCATTTT

J gene: TRBJ2-7
D gene: .
clone size: few
V gene: TRBV7-6
CDR3 protein: CASSFGSAYEQYF
CDR3 DNA: TGTGCCAGCAGCTTTGGGTCCGCCTACGAGCAGTACTTC

J gene: TRBJ2-1
D gene: TRBD1
clone size: many
V gene: TRBV7-2
CDR3 protein: CASSNTGGFTMSQFF
CDR3 DNA: TGTGCCAGCAGCAACACAGGGGGCTTCACAATGAGCCAGTTCTTC

J gene: TRBJ2-1
D gene: .
clone size: .
V gene: TRBV12-3/TRBV12-4
CDR3 protein: CASSLETGPHNEQFF
CDR3 DNA: TGTGCCAGCAGTTTAGAAACAGGGCCCCACAATGAGCAGTTCTTC

J gene: TRBJ2-3
D gene: .
clone size: .
V gene: TRBV7-9
CDR3 protein: CASRRTEADTQYF
CDR3 DNA: TGTGCCAGCAGACGAACTGAGGCAGATACGCAGTATTTT

J gene: TRBJ2-5
D gene: .
clone size: .
V gene: TRBV18
CDR3 protein: CASSPHSGETQYF
CDR3 DNA: TGTGCCAGCTCACCACATAGCGGAGAGACCCAGTACTTC

J gene: TRBJ1-1
D gene: .
clone size: .
V gene: TRBV25-1
CDR3 protein: CASSGKLGGGTEAFF
CDR3 DNA: TGTGCCAGCAGTGGCAAACTCGGAGGGGGCACTGAAGCTTTCTTT

J gene: TRBJ1-2
D gene: .
clone size: .
V gene: TRBV12-3/TRBV12-4
CDR3 protein: CASSFRNPGPKSYGYTF
CDR3 DNA: TGTGCCAGCAGTTTTAGGAACCCGGGCCCCAAAAGCTATGGCTACACCTTC

J gene: TRBJ1-1
D gene: .
clone size: .
V gene: TRBV30
CDR3 protein: CAWTRFSGAEAFF
CDR3 DNA: TGTGCCTGGACGCGTTTCAGCGGAGCTGAAGCTTTCTTT

J gene: TRBJ2-5
D gene: TRBD1
clone size: .
V gene: TRBV7-2
CDR3 protein: CASSRGQGARETQYF
CDR3 DNA: TGTGCCAGCAGCCGCGGACAGGGGGCGCGGGAGACCCAGTACTTC

J gene: TRBJ2-4
D gene: .
clone size: .
V gene: TRBV5-4
CDR3 protein: CASTQDMAKNIQYF
CDR3 DNA: TGTGCCAGCACCCAAGATATGGCCAAAAACATTCAGTACTTC

J gene: TRBJ2-5
D gene: .
clone size: .
V gene: TRBV3-1
CDR3 protein: CASSRGLTGGETQYF
CDR3 DNA: TGTGCCAGCAGCCGGGGCCTTACAGGCGGGGAGACCCAGTACTTC

J gene: TRBJ2-5
D gene: TRBD2
clone size: few
V gene: TRBV29-1
CDR3 protein: CVARAGGAQYF
CDR3 DNA: TGCGTTGCCAGGGCGGGGGGGGCCCAGTACTTC

J gene: TRBJ1-1
D gene: .
clone size: few
V gene: TRBV5-6
CDR3 protein: CASSIPGTEAFF
CDR3 DNA: TGTGCCAGCAGCATCCCAGGGACTGAAGCTTTCTTT

J gene: TRBJ2-7
D gene: TRBD1
clone size: .
V gene: TRBV29-1
CDR3 protein: CSASGTGNEQYF
CDR3 DNA: TGCAGCGCTTCCGGGACAGGGAACGAGCAGTACTTC

J gene: TRBJ1-1
D gene: TRBD1
clone size: .
V gene: TRBV4-2
CDR3 protein: CASSPSTDRGNTEAFF
CDR3 DNA: TGTGCCAGCAGCCCTTCCACCGACAGGGGGAACACTGAAGCTTTCTTT

J gene: TRBJ2-7
D gene: .
clone size: few
V gene: TRBV7-9
CDR3 protein: CASSFQESGQYF
CDR3 DNA: TGTGCCAGCAGCTTCCAGGAATCTGGGCAGTACTTC

J gene: TRBJ2-1
D gene: TRBD2
clone size: few
V gene: TRBV11-2
CDR3 protein: CASSLEGLAVLYNEQFF
CDR3 DNA: TGTGCCAGCAGCTTAGAGGGACTAGCGGTTCTCTACAATGAGCAGTTCTTC

J gene: TRBJ2-3
D gene: .
clone size: .
V gene: TRBV5-1
CDR3 protein: CASKAEGPDTQYF
CDR3 DNA: TGCGCCAGCAAAGCAGAGGGGCCAGATACGCAGTATTTT